This is a list of T cell receptor beta chains from one sample in a study of glioma-infiltrating T cells. Via MiXCR, TCRdb re-called the multiplex PCR reads, giving one row per CDR3 protein. The profile shows about 200,000 distinct CDR3 sequences, roughly a third of them singletons. The specimen was glioma tissue, nonneoplastic brain tissue, or PBMCs (not recorded which). The receptors originated from a human donor with low-grade glioma or glioblastoma, undergoing nonglioma brain surgery, or in good health (not recorded which). Each CDR3 is given with its conserved first and last residue. The D gene is left open where the match is weak. Clone size is shown for a subset of rows, as once, few, many or a class of expanded clone.

size	D	J	V	CDR3	DNA
-	TRBD2	TRBJ2-1	TRBV2	CASSELAGSYNEQFF	TGTGCCAGCAGCGAGCTAGCGGGCTCCTACAATGAGCAGTTCTTC
once	TRBD2	TRBJ2-1	TRBV14	CASSQVLAGGSLNEQFF	TGTGCCAGCAGCCAAGTTCTGGCGGGAGGGTCCCTCAATGAGCAGTTCTTC
many	-	TRBJ2-5	TRBV15	CATSNQETQYF	TGTGCCACCAGCAACCAAGAGACCCAGTACTTC
many	TRBD1	TRBJ1-1	TRBV7-2	CASSTTGGMNTEAFF	TGTGCCAGCAGCACTACAGGGGGGATGAACACTGAAGCTTTCTTT
-	-	TRBJ1-2	TRBV6-6	CASGYVQGRVGYTF	TGTGCCAGCGGTTACGTCCAGGGAAGGGTTGGCTACACCTTC
many	TRBD2	TRBJ2-7	TRBV6-2/TRBV6-3	CASSSSGTTYEQYF	TGTGCCAGCAGTAGTAGCGGGACTACCTACGAGCAGTACTTC
-	-	TRBJ1-2	TRBV29-1	CSVAGSYGYTF	TGCAGCGTTGCTGGCAGCTATGGCTACACCTTC
many	-	TRBJ1-5	TRBV2	CASRGGQTDQPQHF	TGTGCCAGCAGGGGGGGCCAGACGGATCAGCCCCAGCATTTT
once	-	TRBJ1-1	TRBV10-2	CSSISDGMNTEAFF	TGCTCCAGCATTTCGGACGGTATGAACACTGAAGCTTTCTTT
few	TRBD1	TRBJ1-3	TRBV29-1	CSVQDRAAGNTIYF	TGCAGCGTTCAGGACAGGGCTGCTGGAAACACCATATATTTT
many	TRBD1	TRBJ1-5	TRBV28	CAIERTGSYQPQHF	TGTGCCATCGAAAGGACAGGCTCGTATCAGCCCCAGCATTTT
-	-	TRBJ1-1	TRBV7-9	CASSLGRWNEAFF	TGTGCCAGCAGCTTGGGGCGTTGGAATGAAGCTTTCTTT
many	TRBD1	TRBJ2-5	TRBV3-1	CASSLGQGAQETQYF	TGTGCCAGCAGCCTGGGACAGGGGGCACAAGAGACCCAGTACTTC
-	-	TRBJ2-7	TRBV12-3/TRBV12-4	CASSLRPVYEQYF	TGTGCCAGCAGTTTGCGGCCTGTCTACGAGCAGTACTTC
many	TRBD1	TRBJ2-7	TRBV6-1	CATRQVTGGEQYF	TGTGCCACCAGGCAGGTAACAGGGGGCGAGCAGTACTTC
many	TRBD2	TRBJ2-5	TRBV7-9	CASSPSRGRDGETQYF	TGTGCCAGCAGCCCCAGCCGGGGGAGGGATGGAGAGACCCAGTACTTC
few	TRBD2	TRBJ2-7	TRBV29-1	CSVLGGLAGGEQYF	TGCAGCGTCCTAGGGGGACTAGCGGGAGGCGAGCAGTACTTC
few	-	TRBJ1-1	TRBV30	CAWSVLGGGGAFF	TGTGCCTGGAGTGTTTTAGGGGGAGGGGGAGCTTTCTTT
many	-	TRBJ2-3	TRBV4-1	CASSQIFTDTQYF	TGCGCCAGCAGCCAAATATTCACAGATACGCAGTATTTT
-	-	TRBJ2-2	TRBV5-1	CASSLESSNTGELFF	TGCGCCAGCAGCTTGGAAAGCTCGAACACCGGGGAGCTGTTTTTT
-	-	TRBJ1-3	TRBV29-1	CSVQVGGTIYF	TGCAGCGTGCAGGTCGGGGGCACCATATATTTT
few	TRBD1	TRBJ2-3	TRBV24-1	CATSDRQGDTDTQYF	TGTGCCACCAGTGATCGACAGGGCGACACAGATACGCAGTATTTT
many	TRBD1	TRBJ2-3	TRBV7-3	CASSSTGGGDTQYF	TGTGCCAGCAGCTCGACAGGGGGGGGTGATACGCAGTATTTT
many	TRBD1	TRBJ2-5	TRBV6-1	CASRAGTEQETQYF	TGTGCCAGCAGGGCCGGGACAGAGCAAGAGACCCAGTACTTC
-	TRBD2	TRBJ2-1	TRBV6-2/TRBV6-3	CASSSGAGGSSYNEQFF	TGTGCCAGCAGTTCCGGAGCGGGAGGGAGCTCCTACAATGAGCAGTTCTTC
few	-	TRBJ2-2	TRBV14	CASSQEPPGRNTGELFF	TGTGCCAGCAGCCAAGAACCTCCAGGCCGTAACACCGGGGAGCTGTTTTTT
many	TRBD2	TRBJ2-2	TRBV27	CASSSGAAGGGGELFF	TGTGCCAGCAGTTCAGGGGCAGCGGGAGGGGGCGGGGAGCTGTTTTTT
many	-	TRBJ2-1	TRBV27	CASSPWGQGSNEQFF	TGTGCCAGCAGTCCCTGGGGGCAGGGGAGCAATGAGCAGTTCTTC
many	TRBD1	TRBJ2-7	TRBV20-1	CSARTGTGGDLVHF	TGCAGTGCTCGGACCGGGACAGGGGGCGACCTTGTCCACTTC
many	TRBD1	TRBJ2-7	TRBV28	CASSLRDRVYEQYF	TGTGCCAGCAGTCTACGGGACAGGGTATACGAGCAGTACTTC
many	-	TRBJ2-1	TRBV6-2/TRBV6-3	CASSYSKASHNEQFF	TGTGCCAGCAGTTACTCGAAGGCCAGCCACAACGAGCAGTTCTTC
-	TRBD2	TRBJ2-5	TRBV9	CASSVGLAGGGQETQYF	TGTGCCAGCAGCGTGGGACTAGCGGGAGGCGGCCAAGAGACCCAGTACTTC
many	-	TRBJ2-1	TRBV15	CATSRDGGLQGEQFF	TGTGCCACCAGCAGAGATGGGGGACTACAGGGTGAGCAGTTCTTC
many	TRBD2	TRBJ2-7	TRBV18	CASSPSGKDYEQYF	TGTGCCAGCTCACCAAGCGGGAAGGATTACGAGCAGTACTTC
-	-	TRBJ2-3	TRBV12-3/TRBV12-4	CASRITWADTQYF	TGTGCCAGCAGGATAACTTGGGCAGATACGCAGTATTTT
once	TRBD2	TRBJ2-1	TRBV2	CATGLAGVGSYNEQFF	TGTGCCACGGGACTAGCGGGAGTTGGGTCCTACAATGAGCAGTTCTTC
many	TRBD2	TRBJ2-7	TRBV4-1	CASSQASGDFYEQYF	TGCGCCAGCAGCCAAGCTAGCGGCGACTTCTACGAGCAGTACTTC
many	TRBD1	TRBJ2-3	TRBV12-3/TRBV12-4	CASSLMGQNTDTQYF	TGTGCCAGCAGTTTGATGGGACAGAACACAGATACGCAGTATTTT
many	-	TRBJ2-5	TRBV20-1	CSARGGGRETQYF	TGCAGTGCCAGAGGGGGGGGGAGAGAGACCCAGTACTTC
many	TRBD2	TRBJ2-7	TRBV27	CASSAPGTSGRFEQYF	TGTGCCAGCAGTGCCCCCGGGACTAGCGGGAGGTTCGAGCAGTACTTC